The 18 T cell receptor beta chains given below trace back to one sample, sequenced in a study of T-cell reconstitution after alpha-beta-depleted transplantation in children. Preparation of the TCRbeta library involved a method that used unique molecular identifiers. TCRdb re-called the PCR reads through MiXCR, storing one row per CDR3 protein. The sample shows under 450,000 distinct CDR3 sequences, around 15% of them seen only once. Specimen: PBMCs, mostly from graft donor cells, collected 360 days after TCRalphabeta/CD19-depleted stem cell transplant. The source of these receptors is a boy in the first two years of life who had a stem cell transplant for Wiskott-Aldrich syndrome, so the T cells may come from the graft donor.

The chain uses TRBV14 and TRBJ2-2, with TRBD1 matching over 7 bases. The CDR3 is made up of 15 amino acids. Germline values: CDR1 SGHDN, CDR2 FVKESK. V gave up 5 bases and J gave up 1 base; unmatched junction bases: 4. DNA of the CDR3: TGTGCCAGCAGCAAAGGGGGCCAGAACACCGGGGAGCTGTTTTTT. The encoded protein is CASSKGGQNTGELFF.

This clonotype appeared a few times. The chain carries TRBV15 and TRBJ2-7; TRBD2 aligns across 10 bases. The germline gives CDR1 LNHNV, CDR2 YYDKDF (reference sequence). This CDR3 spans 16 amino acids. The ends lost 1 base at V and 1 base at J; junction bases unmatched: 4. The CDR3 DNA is TGTGCCACCAGCAGAGGGATAGCGGGGGGTTCCTACGAGCAGTACTTC. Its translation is CATSRGIAGGSYEQYF.

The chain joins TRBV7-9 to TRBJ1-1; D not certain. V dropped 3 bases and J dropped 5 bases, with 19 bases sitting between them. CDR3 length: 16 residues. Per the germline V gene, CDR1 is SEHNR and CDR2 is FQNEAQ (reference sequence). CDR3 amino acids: CASSFFSLSLITEAFF. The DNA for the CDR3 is TGTGCCAGCAGCTTCTTCTCCCTCAGCCTGATAACTGAAGCTTTCTTT.

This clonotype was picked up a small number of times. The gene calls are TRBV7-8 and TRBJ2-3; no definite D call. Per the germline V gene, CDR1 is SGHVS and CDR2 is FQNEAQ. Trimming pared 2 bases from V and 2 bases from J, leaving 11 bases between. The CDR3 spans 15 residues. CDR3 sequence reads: CASSLLLVVTDTQYF. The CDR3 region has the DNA TGTGCCAGCAGCTTATTGCTAGTCGTCACAGATACGCAGTATTTT.

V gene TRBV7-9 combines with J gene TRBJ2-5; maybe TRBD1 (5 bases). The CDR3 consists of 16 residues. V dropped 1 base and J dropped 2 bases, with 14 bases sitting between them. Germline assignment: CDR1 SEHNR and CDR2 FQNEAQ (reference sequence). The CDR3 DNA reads TGTGCCAGCAGCTTAGGGTCAGGGTTCCAACAAGAGACCCAGTACTTC. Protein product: CASSLGSGFQQETQYF.

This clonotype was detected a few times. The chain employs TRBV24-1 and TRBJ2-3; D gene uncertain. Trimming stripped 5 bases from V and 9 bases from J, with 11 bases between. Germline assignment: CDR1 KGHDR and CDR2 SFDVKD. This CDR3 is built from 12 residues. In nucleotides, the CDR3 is TGTGCCACCAGTGGCTCCACTCCGACGCAGTATTTT. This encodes CATSGSTPTQYF.

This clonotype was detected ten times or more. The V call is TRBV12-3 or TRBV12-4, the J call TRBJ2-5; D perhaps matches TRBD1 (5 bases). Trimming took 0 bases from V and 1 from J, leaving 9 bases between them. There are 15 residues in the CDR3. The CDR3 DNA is TGTGCCAGCAGTTTAGCGCCCAGGGCCCAAGAGACCCAGTACTTC. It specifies CASSLAPRAQETQYF.

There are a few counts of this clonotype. The chain's CDR3 is CAISEWAGTNEKLFF. DNA of the CDR3: TGTGCCATCAGTGAGTGGGCCGGTACTAATGAAAAACTGTTTTTT. The V and J genes are TRBV10-3 and TRBJ1-4, with D unclear. The CDR3 has 15 residues. In germline, CDR1 is ENHRY, CDR2 SYGVKD. V shed 1 base and J shed 2 bases, with 8 bases lying between them.

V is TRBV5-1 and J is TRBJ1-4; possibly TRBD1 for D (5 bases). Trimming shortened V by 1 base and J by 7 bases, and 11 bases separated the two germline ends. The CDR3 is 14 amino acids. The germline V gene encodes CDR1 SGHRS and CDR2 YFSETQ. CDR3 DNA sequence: TGCGCCAGCAGCTTGAGGGGAGCGGGTGAAAAACTGTTTTTT. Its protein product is CASSLRGAGEKLFF.

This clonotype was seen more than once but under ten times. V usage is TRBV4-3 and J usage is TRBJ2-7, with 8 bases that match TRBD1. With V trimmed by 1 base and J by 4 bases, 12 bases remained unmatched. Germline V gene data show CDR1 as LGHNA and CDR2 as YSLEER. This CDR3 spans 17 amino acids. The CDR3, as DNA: TGCGCCAGCAGCCAAGTCTACCCGACAGGGGCCTCTTACGAGCAGTACTTC. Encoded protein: CASSQVYPTGASYEQYF.

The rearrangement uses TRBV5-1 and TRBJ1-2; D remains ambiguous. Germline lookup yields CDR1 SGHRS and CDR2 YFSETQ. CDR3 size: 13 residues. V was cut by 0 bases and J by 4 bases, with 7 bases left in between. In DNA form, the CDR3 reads TGCGCCAGCAGCTTGGTGCCGGTCTATGGCTACACCTTC. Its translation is CASSLVPVYGYTF.

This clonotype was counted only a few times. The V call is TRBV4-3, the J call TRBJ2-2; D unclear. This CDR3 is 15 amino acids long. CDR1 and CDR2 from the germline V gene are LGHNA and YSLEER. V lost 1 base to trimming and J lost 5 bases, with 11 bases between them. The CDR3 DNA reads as TGCGCCAGCAGCCAAGCCATGGAAGGGACCGGGGAGCTGTTTTTT. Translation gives CASSQAMEGTGELFF.

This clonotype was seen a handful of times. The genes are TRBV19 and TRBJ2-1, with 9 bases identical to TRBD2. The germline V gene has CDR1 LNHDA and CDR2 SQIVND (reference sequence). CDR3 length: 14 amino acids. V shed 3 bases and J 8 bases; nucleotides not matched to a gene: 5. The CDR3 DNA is TGTGCCAGTAGTATGCGGGGGGGCCGGGATGAGCAGTTCTTC. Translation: CASSMRGGRDEQFF.

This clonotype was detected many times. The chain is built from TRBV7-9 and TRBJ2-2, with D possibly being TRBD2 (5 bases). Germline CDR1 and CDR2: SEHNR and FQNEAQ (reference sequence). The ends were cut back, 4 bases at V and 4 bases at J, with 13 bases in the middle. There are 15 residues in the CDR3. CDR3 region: CASSSTRDSTGELFF. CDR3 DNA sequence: TGTGCCAGCAGCTCGACACGGGATTCCACCGGGGAGCTGTTTTTT.

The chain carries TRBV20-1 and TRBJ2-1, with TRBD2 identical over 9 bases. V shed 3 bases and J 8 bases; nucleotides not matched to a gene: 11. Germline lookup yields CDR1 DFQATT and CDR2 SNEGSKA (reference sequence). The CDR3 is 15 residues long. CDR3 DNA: TGCAGTGCTAGTAGGTGGCTAGCGGGAAGCTATGAGCAGTTCTTC. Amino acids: CSASRWLAGSYEQFF.

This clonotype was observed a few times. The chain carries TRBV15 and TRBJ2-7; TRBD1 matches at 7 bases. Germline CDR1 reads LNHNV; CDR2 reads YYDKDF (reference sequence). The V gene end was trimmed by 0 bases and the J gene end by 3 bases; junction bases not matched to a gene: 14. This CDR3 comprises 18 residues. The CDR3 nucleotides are TGTGCCACCAGCAGAGAGCACAGGGGAAACCGAAGGGTCTACGAGCAGTACTTC. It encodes CATSREHRGNRRVYEQYF. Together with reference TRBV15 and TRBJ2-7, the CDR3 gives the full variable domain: DAMVIQNPRYQVTQFGKPVTLSCSQTLNHNVMYWYQQKSSQAPKLLFHYYDKDFNNEADTPDNFQSRRPNTSFCFLDIRSPGLGDTAMYLCATSREHRGNRRVYEQYFGPGTRLTVT.

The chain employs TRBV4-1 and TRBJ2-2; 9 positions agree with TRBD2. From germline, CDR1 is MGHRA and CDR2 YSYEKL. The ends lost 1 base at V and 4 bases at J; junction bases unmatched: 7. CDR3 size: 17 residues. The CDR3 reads CASSQAWTSDGTGELFF. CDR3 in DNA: TGCGCCAGCAGCCAAGCCTGGACTAGCGACGGCACCGGGGAGCTGTTTTTT.

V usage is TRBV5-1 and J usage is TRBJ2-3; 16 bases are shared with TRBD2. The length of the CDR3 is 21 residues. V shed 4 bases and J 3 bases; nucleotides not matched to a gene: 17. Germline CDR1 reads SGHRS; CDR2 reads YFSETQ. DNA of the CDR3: TGCGCCAGCAGCCACATTCGCCCGGGACTAGCGGGGGGGCCGATGACAGATACGCAGTATTTT. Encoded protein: CASSHIRPGLAGGPMTDTQYF.